This TCR beta chain comes out of a study of vaccination effects on CD4 cells after COVID-19. After expansion with viral peptide pools in the ViraFEST assay, antigen-specific CD4+ T cells were sequenced. Cells that had been cultured for roughly 9 days were the source of isolated CD4+ T cells. BNT162b2 vaccine or mRNA-1273 vaccine was given to participants in two doses. Profiling relied on immunoSEQ multiplex PCR, and the TCRdb table lists in-frame clones only, not all of them. The sample includes almost 70,000 clones, around 74% of them seen just once. Remarks on this clone: Its cognate antigen is unknown.

Germline CDR1 is MNHEY and CDR2 is SVGAGI. This CDR3 comprises 12 residues. Trimming took 5 bases from V and 12 from J; bases not matched to a gene: 4. The V call is TRBV6-5, the J call TRBJ1-6; TRBD1 matches at 7 bases. Sequencing used CD4+ T cells from PBMCs cultured with HCoV-229E spike peptides, obtained after COVID-19 vaccination. The receptor comes from a human donor who received a COVID-19 vaccine. The CDR3: CASSPPGGPLHF. In DNA, the CDR3 is TGTGCCAGCAGTCCACCAGGGGGACCCCTCCACTTT.